Each of the 5 T cell receptor beta chains below was sequenced from the same sample in a study of control samples from healthy donors and cancer patients. TCRdb's copy holds only in-frame clones and misses some; the assay was immunoSEQ multiplex PCR. The sample has around 130,000 clones, 85% to 95% seen once. Material: PBMCs. These receptors all stem from a man aged 50-59 years with head and neck cancer.

V is TRBV18 and J is TRBJ2-1; D remains unclear. Trimming removed 3 bases from V and 9 bases from J, with 12 bases in between. Germline loops: CDR1 KGHSH, CDR2 LQKENI. CDR3 size: 13 residues. The CDR3 loop reads CASSPLEDGEQFF. DNA of the CDR3: TGTGCCAGCTCACCTCTAGAGGACGGTGAGCAGTTCTTC.

This clone was detected only once. The chain uses TRBV5-6 and TRBJ2-3; D remains ambiguous. CDR1 and CDR2 (germline): SGHDT, YYEEEE. The CDR3 spans 14 residues. With 4 bases removed from V and 0 bases from J, the gap between germline ends came to 9 bases. CDR3 nucleotide sequence: TGTGCCAGCAGCCAAAGAGGCAGCACAGATACGCAGTATTTT. Translated, it gives CASSQRGSTDTQYF.

The genes are TRBV7-2 and TRBJ2-1, with D uncertain. This CDR3 is built from 15 residues. The germline CDR1 and CDR2 sequences are SGHTA and FQGNSA. The V gene lost 5 bases and the J gene lost 3 bases, with 14 bases spanning the gap. The CDR3 nucleotides are TGTGCCAGCAGCCTAAGGCCCGGGTTCTACAATGAGCAGTTCTTC. It translates to CASSLRPGFYNEQFF.

The rearrangement uses TRBV13 and TRBJ2-2; D remains unclear. The CDR3 is 16 amino acids. Germline CDR1 is PRHDT and CDR2 is FYEKMQ (reference sequence). The V end lost 5 bases, the J end lost 6 bases, and 19 bases lay between the germline ends. The CDR3 loop reads CASSPRPRKDPGELFF. In DNA, the CDR3 is TGTGCCAGCAGCCCAAGACCAAGGAAGGACCCCGGGGAGCTGTTTTTT.

The rearrangement joins TRBV6-2 or TRBV6-3 to TRBJ2-7; D is ambiguous. The V end lost 4 bases, the J end lost 2 bases, and 9 bases lay between the germline ends. This CDR3 spans 13 amino acids. CDR1 is MNHEY and CDR2 is SVGEGT in the germline V gene. The CDR3 loop reads CASSFTSPYEQYF. The CDR3 DNA follows: TGTGCCAGCAGTTTTACGTCTCCCTACGAGCAGTACTTC.